This paragraph covers one T cell receptor beta chain sequence. The antigen it recognizes is unknown. No clone much larger than this one lies a single base away; base qualities are absent. The intended sense of this specimen's treatment or condition label: in vitro stimulation with specific CMV peptide epitopes to enrich CMV-specific T cells. The sequencer was an Illumina HiSeq 1500. The public reads were reprocessed in TCRdb via fastp at Q25 and MiXCR, keeping in-frame beta chains. Records with the same CDR3 protein are collapsed into one entry carrying the most frequent genes and DNA. The sample table contains roughly 120,000 distinct CDR3 sequences; only one count was recorded for 30% of them. The leading ten clones occupy around two fifths of the sample. These data are taken from a study of T cell repertoires in cytomegalovirus infection (dated by TCRdb to the late 2010s). Regarding the research as a whole: The peptide stimulations were aimed at well-studied HLA-B-restricted epitopes as well as recently identified HLA-C-restricted CMV epitopes, whose presentation resists viral immunomodulation. Donor HLA type was relevant to the analysis, because carriage of CMV infection together with the matching HLA type was indicated by public TCR beta signatures.

Including the terminal cysteine and phenylalanine, the CDR3 comprises 15 residues. Only CDR3 DNA remains: 45 bases, in frame from the first base. The germline V gene provides CDR1 SQVTM and CDR2 ANQGSEA. V is pruned by 7 bases and J by 4 bases, leaving 9 bases of the junction without a gene match. Here is what the overall study found, with its caveats: In the ex vivo response, HLA-C-restricted CMV-specific TCR beta clonotypes were dominant, and in two of eight donors the single most frequent clonotype came from this HLA-C-restricted group. Cumulative frequency of public TCR beta family members discriminated carriers of CMV infection plus the relevant HLA type in this cohort and an independent approximately 370-donor cohort.

The sequences come from CD8+ T cells from cultured PBMCs, collected from culture after CMV antigen stimulation. The receptor chain draws on TRBV29-1 and TRBJ2-1, with TRBD2 identical over 11 junction bases. The source is a human donor in good health (CMV status not recorded). Some clones in this sample may be carry-over from other donors' samples. The DNA is as follows: TGCAGCGCTCTTAGCGGGGGGGGAGAATACAATGAGCAGTTCTTC. It is translated as CSALSGGGEYNEQFF.